A single TCR beta chain is shown here with its context. The specificity of this receptor is unknown. Base qualities are not recorded, but no much larger clone differs from it by a single base. In the germline V gene (reference sequence), CDR1 corresponds to LNHDA and CDR2 to SQIVND. V is reduced by 5 bases and J by 3 bases, leaving a spacing of 10 bases between them. From the cysteine through the phenylalanine, the CDR3 covers 13 amino acids. Of the read, only the CDR3 DNA is kept; its 39 bases are in frame from base 1. This sample was taken from a study of shared clonotypes between healthy human individuals (dated by TCRdb to the early 2020s). Context from the whole study: A couple of women and a few men aged 18 to 49 years were included in the cohort. Blood TCR repertoires of several healthy adults were deeply sequenced to estimate repertoire size and the extent of clonotype sharing between individuals. Libraries were prepared and TCR repertoires were sequenced by different laboratories using diverse techniques, in order to increase sequencing depth and limit assay-specific biases. Per donor, leukapheresis produced somewhere between about 0.94 and 8.9 billion PBMCs.

The donors were healthy, HIV-negative adults with no recently reported acute infections or vaccinations. Every donor was a Caucasian adult residing in Nashville, Tennessee, USA. For unsorted samples, 75 million to 90 million PBMCs were counted and genomic DNA was extracted with the QIAamp DNA Blood Mini kit. Blood was collected by leukapheresis, and PBMCs were isolated by Ficoll-Histopaque density gradient centrifugation and then cryopreserved in liquid nitrogen vapor phase. Here is what the overall study found, with its caveats: Based on pairwise subsampling, the degree of clonotype sharing among donors was expected to be affected by sequencing depth. Because the study included only a small number of donors, the genetic and exposure-history diversity represented was limited. Sampling was restricted to blood, and TCR repertoires in tissues likely differ from the TCR repertoires found in blood.

TCR CDR3 regions were amplified from genomic DNA by multiplex PCR using the deep immunoSEQ assay. Genomic DNA extracted from each cell subset was distributed evenly over all wells of several immunoSEQ 96-well plates, and each plate served as one replicate. For unsorted PBMC, approximately 290 ng genomic DNA, equal to 30,000 or so T cell genomes, was loaded into each replicate PCR. Unsorted PBMC genomic DNA was sequenced across ten immunoSEQ deep assay plates. The purified libraries were quantified using a Qubit 3.0 fluorometer, sized with a Bioanalyzer 2100, and then quantified again using the KAPA Library Quantification kit. Every immunoSEQ 96-well plate was sequenced on a dedicated single-read 150-cycle Illumina NextSeq 550 flow cell. The paper's data handling went like this. The immunoSEQ output contained only junctional sequences without quality scores, so filtering could not match that applied to full-length reads. To assign V/J genes and CDR3, sequences were annotated against IMGT germline references using PyIR, a Python wrapper for IgBLAST v1.9. Any read was removed if the V/J assignment was weak (E-value above 1e-6), the CDR3 was missing, or the read contained stop codons, out-of-frame junctions, or ambiguous translated residues. V3J clonotypes were defined by identical inferred V gene, J gene, and CDR3 amino acid sequence. The percentage overlap between two repertoires was calculated by dividing the number of shared unique clonotypes by the size of the smaller repertoire. Repertoire richness was assessed with RTK rarefaction, the Chao1 estimator, and Recon v2.1 estimates of unobserved clonotypes. TCRdb stores this immuneACCESS table with in-frame sequences only. Part of the clones is absent; in the studies checked, under half of the shortfall reflects unresolved V genes, and no reason is known for the rest. That table is the source of V, J and clone size, and D and trimming were worked out from the DNA. The sample table records about 500,000 clones; approximately 77% of these occur just once. More than 10% of the sample belongs to the ten largest clones.

Sequencing was carried out using PBMCs. The rearrangement joined TRBV19 to TRBJ1-1; there is no confident call for the D gene. The sequence came from a middle-aged woman in good health. Some clones in this sample may be carry-over from other donors' samples. The sequenced DNA: TGTGCCAGTAGTGGGCAGGCGGACACTGAAGCTTTCTTT. This is translated as CASSGQADTEAFF.